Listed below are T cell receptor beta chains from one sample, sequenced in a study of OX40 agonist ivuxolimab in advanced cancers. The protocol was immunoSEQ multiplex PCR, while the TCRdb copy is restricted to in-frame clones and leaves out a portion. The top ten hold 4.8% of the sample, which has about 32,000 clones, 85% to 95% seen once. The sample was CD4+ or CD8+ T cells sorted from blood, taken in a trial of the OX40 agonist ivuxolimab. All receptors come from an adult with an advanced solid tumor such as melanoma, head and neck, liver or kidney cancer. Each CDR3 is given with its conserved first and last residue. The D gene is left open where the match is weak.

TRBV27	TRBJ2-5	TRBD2	CASSPGLAGEETQYF
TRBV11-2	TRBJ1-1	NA	CASSLGVGAVYTEAFF
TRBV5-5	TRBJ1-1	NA	CASSLIRAMNTEAFF
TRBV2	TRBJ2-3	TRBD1	CASSVNGRDRGTDTQYF
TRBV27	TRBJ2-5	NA	CASSLLGVLGVGQETQYF
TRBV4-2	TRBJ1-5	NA	CASSPLWGGNQPQHF
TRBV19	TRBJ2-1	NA	CASGTGLGYNEQFF
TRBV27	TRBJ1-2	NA	CASSLSGTANGYTF
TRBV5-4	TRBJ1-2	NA	CASSLLIPGSPNYGYTF
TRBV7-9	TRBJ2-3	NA	CASSTWFGSADTQYF